The entry that follows covers one TCR beta chain sequence. The antigen this receptor binds is unknown. No quality values exist for individual bases; no much larger clone is one base distant. These data are taken from a study of early T cells in non-severe SARS-CoV-2 infection (dated by TCRdb to the early 2020s). Concerning the study at large: Because TCR sequencing was done on bulk RNA from unsorted whole blood, the alpha and beta chains could not be paired.

The library was prepared using 5' RACE. The instrument given in TCRdb is NextSeq 500. In the TCR library protocol, unique molecular identifiers were attached to individual cDNA molecules to correct for PCR bias and sequencing error. Both TCR alpha and beta chains were sequenced, and tight co-correlation was observed between alpha and beta sequence abundances in each sample. Processing in the source paper ran as follows. Decombinator V4 was used to perform V gene, J gene and CDR3 annotation of TCR sequences. Expanded TCRs were defined as changing significantly between any two time points under a Poisson model with p below 0.0001. TCR abundances were normalised to the total number of TCRs sequenced per sample and were expressed as counts per million. VDJdb, accessed 1 November 2021, was searched for CMV, EBV and SARS-CoV-2 annotated TCRs, with TCRs annotated for multiple antigens excluded. TCRdb trimmed public reads at Q25 via fastp, called clones via MiXCR and kept in-frame beta chains. One record per CDR3 amino acid sequence lists the most common genes and DNA. TCRdb, not the authors, supplied the V and J calls. This sample is represented by under 35,000 distinct CDR3 sequences; around 7% of them were singletons. The top ten clones comprise just over 4% of the sample.

The study was a case-control design nested within a healthcare worker cohort in London, UK, with weekly nasopharyngeal swab PCR tests and blood sampling. Between 23 and 31 March 2020, the week of the UK lockdown, healthcare workers were enrolled and then followed up weekly for as long as 16 weeks. Points the paper makes about the study in general: VDJdb matching was skewed toward anti-spike CD8 responses and likely underestimated virus-specific expansions, missing private and CD4 specificities.

Sequencing was done on a sample of whole blood. The sequence was collected from an adult who was a healthcare worker with PCR-confirmed SARS-CoV-2 infection or an uninfected control (not recorded which).

CDR3 reads: CASSSGTDGNSPLHF. The DNA reads TGTGCCAGCAGCTCCGGGACCGACGGAAATTCACCCCTCCACTTT. This receptor chain uses TRBV5-6 and TRBJ1-6, with TRBD1 as a weak D call on 5 bases. CDR1 and CDR2, per the germline V gene, are SGHDT and YYEEEE. The CDR3 runs 15 residues from the cysteine to the phenylalanine. Only the CDR3 part of the read is kept: 45 bases, read in frame from the first base. Deletion took 3 bases off V and 7 bases off J, with a span of 14 bases between the germline ends.